This TCR beta chain was identified during a study of post-analysis software for immune sequencing data. In regard to this clonotype: No antigen is known for it.

Study results and caveats: In patients, about five TRBV segments were more frequent than in controls, with TRBV5-6, TRBV5-1 and TRBV20-1 among them.

V was clipped by 0 bases and J by 7 bases; unmatched bases: 14. Germline loops: CDR1 DFQATT, CDR2 SNEGSKA (reference sequence). The CDR3 totals 17 residues. Unique molecular identifiers were carried by the TCR beta cDNA libraries. TCRdb itself ran the PCR reads through MiXCR, one entry per CDR3 protein. The sample lists hundreds of thousands of distinct CDR3 sequences, around 60% occurring once. The receptor comes from a girl aged 2 to 10 with multiple sclerosis. Sequenced sample: blood. The V call is TRBV20-1, the J call TRBJ1-4, with 7 positions matching TRBD1. CDR3 DNA: TGCAGTGCTAGAGATTTGTCAGGGGGTGTGCTTAGTGAAAAACTGTTTTTT. Protein product: CSARDLSGGVLSEKLFF.